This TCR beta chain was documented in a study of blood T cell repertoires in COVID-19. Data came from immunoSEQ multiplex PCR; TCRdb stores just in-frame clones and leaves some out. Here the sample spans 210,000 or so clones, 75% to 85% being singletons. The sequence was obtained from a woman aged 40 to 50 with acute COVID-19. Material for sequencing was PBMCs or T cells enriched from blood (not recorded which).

CDR3 protein: CASSPDGGRPGDEQFF. The CDR3 DNA sequence: TGTGCCAGCAGCCCCGACGGGGGACGCCCCGGGGATGAGCAGTTCTTC. V and J are TRBV14 and TRBJ2-1, with D possibly TRBD2 on 6 matching bases. Trimming took 4 bases from V and 8 from J, leaving 21 bases between them. This CDR3 region has 16 residues. The V gene's germline CDR1 is SGHDN and CDR2 FVKESK.